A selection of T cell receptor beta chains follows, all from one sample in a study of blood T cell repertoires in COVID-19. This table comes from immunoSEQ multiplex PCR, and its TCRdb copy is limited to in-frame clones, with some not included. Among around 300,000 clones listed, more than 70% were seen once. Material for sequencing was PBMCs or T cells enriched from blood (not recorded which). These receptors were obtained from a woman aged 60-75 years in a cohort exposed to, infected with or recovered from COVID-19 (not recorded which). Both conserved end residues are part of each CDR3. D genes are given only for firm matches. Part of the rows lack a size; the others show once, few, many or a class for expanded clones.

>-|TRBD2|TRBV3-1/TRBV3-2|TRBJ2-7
TGTGCCAGCAGCCAAGAGAGCGGGAGCTCCTACGAGCAGTACTTC
CASSQESGSSYEQYF
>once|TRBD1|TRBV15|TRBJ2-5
TGTGCCACCAGCAGAGATCCTCCCAGGGGGCGAGAGACCCAGTACTTC
CATSRDPPRGRETQYF
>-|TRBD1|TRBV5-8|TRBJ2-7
TGTGCCAGCAACGACAGGGCCTCCTACGAGCAGTACTTC
CASNDRASYEQYF
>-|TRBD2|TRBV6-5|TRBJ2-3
TGTGCCAGCAGCAGGACTAGCGGGAGTGAGTATTTT
CASSRTSGSEYF
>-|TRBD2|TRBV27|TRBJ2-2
TGTGCCAGCACTTGGGTTCCAGCGGGAGGTACGAACACCGGGGAGCTGTTTTTT
CASTWVPAGGTNTGELFF
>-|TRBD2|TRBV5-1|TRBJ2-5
TGCGCCAGCAGTCCGACTAGCGGGAGGGCCAACGCCCAGTACTTC
CASSPTSGRANAQYF
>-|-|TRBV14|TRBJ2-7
TGTGCCAGCAGCCAAGGGGTGGGCCCCTACGAGCAGTACTTC
CASSQGVGPYEQYF
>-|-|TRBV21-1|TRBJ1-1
TGTGCCAGCAGCAAAGCGCAGGGAACAGGGGGCATGAACACTGAAGCTTTCTTT
CASSKAQGTGGMNTEAFF
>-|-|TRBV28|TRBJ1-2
TGTGCCAGCAGACCTGGGGGGGTCTATGGCTACACCTTC
CASRPGGVYGYTF
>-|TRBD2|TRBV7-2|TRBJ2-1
TGTGCCAGCAGCCCCTGGACTAGCGGGAGTCCAAGCTCCTACAATGAGCAGTTCTTC
CASSPWTSGSPSSYNEQFF
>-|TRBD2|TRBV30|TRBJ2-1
TGTGCCTGGAGTCGGGAGGGGAGTCTCCTCTTC
CAWSREGSLLF
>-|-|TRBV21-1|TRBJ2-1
TGTGCCAGCAGCTTTCCGACTAGCGGGGCTTACAATGAGCAGTTCTTC
CASSFPTSGAYNEQFF
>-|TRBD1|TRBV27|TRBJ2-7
TGTGCCAGCAGTAGGGACAGGAGTGTCTACGAGCAGTACTTC
CASSRDRSVYEQYF
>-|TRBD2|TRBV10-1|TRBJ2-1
TGCGCCAGCAGTGCGGGACTAGCGGGAGTTCTCGTCTCGAATGAGCAGTTCTTC
CASSAGLAGVLVSNEQFF
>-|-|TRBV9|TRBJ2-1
TGTGCCAGCAGCGTAGACCCAGGGGAGTACAACGAGCAGTTCTTC
CASSVDPGEYNEQFF
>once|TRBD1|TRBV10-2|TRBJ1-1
TGCGCCAGCAGGACAGGGGCTTCGGCTTTCTTT
CASRTGASAFF
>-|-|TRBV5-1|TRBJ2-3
TGCGCCAGCAGCTCCCACCAGGGGTCTAGCACAGATACGCAGTATTTT
CASSSHQGSSTDTQYF
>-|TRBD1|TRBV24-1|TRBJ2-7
TGTGCCACCAGTGATCCAGGGGGCTCCTACGAGCAGTACTTC
CATSDPGGSYEQYF
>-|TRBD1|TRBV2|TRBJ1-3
TGTGCCAGCAGCGCCCAGACAGGGTCTGGAAACACCATATATTTT
CASSAQTGSGNTIYF
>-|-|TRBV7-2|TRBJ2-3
TGTGCCAGCAGCTTAGAGGGTGGAGGGGGCTTCACAGATACGCAGTATTTT
CASSLEGGGGFTDTQYF
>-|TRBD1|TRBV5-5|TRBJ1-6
TGTGCCAGCAGCCCACAGGGGGAGGATAGGCCACCCCTCCACTTT
CASSPQGEDRPPLHF
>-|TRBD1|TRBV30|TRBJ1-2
TGTGCCTGGATGCGGGGGGACAGGGTACCTGGCTACACCTTC
CAWMRGDRVPGYTF
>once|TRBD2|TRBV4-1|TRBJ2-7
TGCGCCAGCAGCCAAGTTACTAGCGGAGCCTACGAGCAGTACTTC
CASSQVTSGAYEQYF
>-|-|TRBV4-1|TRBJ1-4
TGCGCCAGCAGCCAAGTAGGGGTGAATGAAAAACTGTTTTTT
CASSQVGVNEKLFF
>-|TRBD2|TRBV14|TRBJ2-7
TGTGCCAGCAGCCCGAGACCGGGACTAGCGGGAGATCGCCTCGGCGAGCAGTACTTC
CASSPRPGLAGDRLGEQYF
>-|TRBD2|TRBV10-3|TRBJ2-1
TGTGCCATCAGGCATAGCGGGACTTACAATGAGCAGTTCTTC
CAIRHSGTYNEQFF
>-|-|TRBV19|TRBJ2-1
TGTGCCAGTAGTATCGGAGCGAATGAGCAGTTCTTC
CASSIGANEQFF
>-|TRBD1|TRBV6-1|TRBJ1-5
TGTGCCAGCAGTGAATCAAGGCAGGGGGATGGTCAGCCCCAGCATTTT
CASSESRQGDGQPQHF
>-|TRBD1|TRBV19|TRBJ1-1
TGTGCCAGTAGTCCGCCGGGACAGGGATGGACTGAAGCTTTCTTT
CASSPPGQGWTEAFF
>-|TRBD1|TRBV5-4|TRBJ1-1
TGTGCCAGCAGCCCGCGCCGAGACAGGGCTGAAGCTTTCTTT
CASSPRRDRAEAFF
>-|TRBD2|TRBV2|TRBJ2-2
TGTGCCAGCAGTCTTCTAGCGGGAGGGGTCACCGGGGAGCTGTTTTTT
CASSLLAGGVTGELFF
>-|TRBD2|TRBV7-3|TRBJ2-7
TGTGCCAGCAGCCCCTATCCTAGCGGGGGATACGAGCAGTACTTC
CASSPYPSGGYEQYF
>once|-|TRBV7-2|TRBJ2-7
TGTGCCAGCAGCCCTCCTATTCACTCCTACGAGCAGTACTTC
CASSPPIHSYEQYF
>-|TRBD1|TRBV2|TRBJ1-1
TGTGCCAGCAGTTCCGCCGGGACAGCGAACACTGAAGCTTTCTTT
CASSSAGTANTEAFF
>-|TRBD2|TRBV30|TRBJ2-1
TGTGCCTGGATCTACCGAGGGCCGCTAGCGGGCCGGAGCTCCTACAATGAGCAGTTCTTC
CAWIYRGPLAGRSSYNEQFF
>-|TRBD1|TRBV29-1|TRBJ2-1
TGCAGCGTTGAAGGCGGACAGGGGGAGTGGCGCTCCTACAATGAGCAGTTCTTC
CSVEGGQGEWRSYNEQFF
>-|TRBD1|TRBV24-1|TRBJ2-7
TGTGCCACCAGTGATTTGAAAGGGGGCGTGGACGAGCAGTACTTC
CATSDLKGGVDEQYF
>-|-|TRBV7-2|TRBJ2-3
TGTGCCAGCAGCTTATCTATATCAACAGTTCAGACCACAGATACGCAGTATTTT
CASSLSISTVQTTDTQYF
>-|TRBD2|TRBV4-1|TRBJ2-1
TGCGCCAGCAGCCAGTCCGGGACTAGCGGGAGCTATGAGCAGTTCTTC
CASSQSGTSGSYEQFF
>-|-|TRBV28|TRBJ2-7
TGTGCCAGCAGGGCCTACAGGGTGTCCACTACCTACGAGCAGTACTTC
CASRAYRVSTTYEQYF
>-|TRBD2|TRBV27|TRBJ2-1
TGTGCCAGCAGCCTGAGGGTTGGGGGACTAGCGGGTCTCAATGAGCAGTTCTTC
CASSLRVGGLAGLNEQFF
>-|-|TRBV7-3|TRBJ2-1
TGTGCCAGCAGCTTAAACCTCGGCGGGAACTCGCAAGGGGAGCAGTTCTTC
CASSLNLGGNSQGEQFF
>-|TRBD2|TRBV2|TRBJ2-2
TGTGCCAGCAGCGGACTAGGAAGCACCGGGGAGCTGTTTTTT
CASSGLGSTGELFF
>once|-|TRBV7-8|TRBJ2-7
TGTGCCAGCAGCCCAACAGGGAAAGGGGGCGAGCAGTACTTC
CASSPTGKGGEQYF
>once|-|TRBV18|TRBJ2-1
TGTGCCAGCTCGCTCACTAGCCTGACGAATAATGAGCAGTTCTTC
CASSLTSLTNNEQFF
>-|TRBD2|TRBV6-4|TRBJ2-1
TGTGCCAGCAGTCCCGGACTAGCGGGGAACAATGAGCAGTTCTTC
CASSPGLAGNNEQFF
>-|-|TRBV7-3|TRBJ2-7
TGTGCCAGCAGCACCGACAGGTACTCCTACGAGCAGTACTTC
CASSTDRYSYEQYF
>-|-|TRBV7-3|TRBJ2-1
TGTGCCAGCAGCTTTGAAGGGGATCTAGAGCAGTTCTTC
CASSFEGDLEQFF
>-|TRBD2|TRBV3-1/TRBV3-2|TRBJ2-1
TGTGCCAGCAGGTCTAGCGGGAACGATGAGCAGTTCTTC
CASRSSGNDEQFF
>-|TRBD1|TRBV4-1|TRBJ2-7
TGCGCCAGCAGCCAAGATGACAGGGGGCTCGAGCAGTACTTC
CASSQDDRGLEQYF
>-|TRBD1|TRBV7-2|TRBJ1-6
TGTGCCAGCAGCGGGGGACAGGGGAATAATTCACCCCTCCACTTT
CASSGGQGNNSPLHF
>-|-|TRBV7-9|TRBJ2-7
TGTGCCAGCAGCTTGCAGGGGATCTCCTACGAGCAGTACTTC
CASSLQGISYEQYF
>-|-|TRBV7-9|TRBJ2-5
TGTGCCAGCAGCTTAGTGAAAGCCGGGACAAAAGAGACCCAGTACTTC
CASSLVKAGTKETQYF